These 2 T cell receptor beta chains were sequenced from one sample in a study of blood T cell repertoires in COVID-19 (dated by TCRdb to the early 2020s). To prepare the library, the immunoSEQ multiplex PCR assay was applied. TCRdb holds this immuneACCESS table with in-frame rearrangements only. Some clones are missing; in checked studies, unresolved V genes explain under half, and the rest has no known cause. The sample table shows about 180,000 clones, and approximately 90% are seen once. Together, the top ten hold about 3.9% of the sample. The sequenced sample was peripheral blood. These receptor sequences come from a woman under 40 with acute or convalescent COVID-19.

The gene calls are TRBV20-1 and TRBJ1-2, with D possibly matching TRBD1 (5 bases). CDR1 DFQATT and CDR2 SNEGSKA come from the germline V gene (reference sequence). V lost 3 bases to trimming and J lost 4 bases, with 9 bases between them. This CDR3 spans 12 amino acids. The CDR3 protein is CSASPGGYGYTF. In nucleotides, the CDR3 is TGCAGTGCTAGTCCCGGGGGCTATGGCTACACCTTC.

V usage is TRBV18 and J usage is TRBJ2-1; no firm D call. Germline values: CDR1 KGHSH, CDR2 LQKENI. Trimming removed 2 bases at V and 0 bases at J, with 11 bases between. The CDR3 totals 16 residues. CDR3 protein: CASSPSLLSSYNEQFF. CDR3 in DNA: TGTGCCAGCTCACCAAGTTTACTGTCCTCCTACAATGAGCAGTTCTTC.